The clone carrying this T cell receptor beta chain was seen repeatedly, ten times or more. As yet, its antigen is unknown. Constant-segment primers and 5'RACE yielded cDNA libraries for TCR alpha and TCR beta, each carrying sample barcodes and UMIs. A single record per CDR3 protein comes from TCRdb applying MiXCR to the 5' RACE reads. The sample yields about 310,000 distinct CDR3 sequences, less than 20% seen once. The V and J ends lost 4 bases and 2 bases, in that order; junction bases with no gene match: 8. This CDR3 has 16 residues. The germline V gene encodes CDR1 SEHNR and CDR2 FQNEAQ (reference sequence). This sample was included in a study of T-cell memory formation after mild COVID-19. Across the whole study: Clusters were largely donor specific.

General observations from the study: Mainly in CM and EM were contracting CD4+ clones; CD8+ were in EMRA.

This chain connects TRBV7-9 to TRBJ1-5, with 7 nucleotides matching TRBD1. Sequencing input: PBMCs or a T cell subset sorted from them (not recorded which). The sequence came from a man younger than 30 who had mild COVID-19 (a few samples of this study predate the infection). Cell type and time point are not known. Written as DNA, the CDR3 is TGTGCCAGCAGCTATCAGGGGACAGACCGCAATCAGCCCCAGCATTTT. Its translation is CASSYQGTDRNQPQHF.